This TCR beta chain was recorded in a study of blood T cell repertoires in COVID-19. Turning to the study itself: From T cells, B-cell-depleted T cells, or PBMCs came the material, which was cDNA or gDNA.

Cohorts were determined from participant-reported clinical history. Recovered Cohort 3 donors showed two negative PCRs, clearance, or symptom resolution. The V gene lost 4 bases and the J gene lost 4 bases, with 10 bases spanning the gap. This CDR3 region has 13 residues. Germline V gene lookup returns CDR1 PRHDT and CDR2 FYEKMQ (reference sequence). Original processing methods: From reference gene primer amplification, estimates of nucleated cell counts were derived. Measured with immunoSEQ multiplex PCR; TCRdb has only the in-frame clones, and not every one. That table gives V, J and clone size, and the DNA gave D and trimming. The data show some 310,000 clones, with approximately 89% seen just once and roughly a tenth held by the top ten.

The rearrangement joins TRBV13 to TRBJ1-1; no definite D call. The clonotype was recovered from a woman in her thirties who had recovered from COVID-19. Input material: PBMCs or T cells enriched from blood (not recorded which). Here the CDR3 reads CASSYGPSTEAFF. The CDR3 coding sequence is TGTGCCAGCAGCTACGGTCCGTCCACTGAAGCTTTCTTT.